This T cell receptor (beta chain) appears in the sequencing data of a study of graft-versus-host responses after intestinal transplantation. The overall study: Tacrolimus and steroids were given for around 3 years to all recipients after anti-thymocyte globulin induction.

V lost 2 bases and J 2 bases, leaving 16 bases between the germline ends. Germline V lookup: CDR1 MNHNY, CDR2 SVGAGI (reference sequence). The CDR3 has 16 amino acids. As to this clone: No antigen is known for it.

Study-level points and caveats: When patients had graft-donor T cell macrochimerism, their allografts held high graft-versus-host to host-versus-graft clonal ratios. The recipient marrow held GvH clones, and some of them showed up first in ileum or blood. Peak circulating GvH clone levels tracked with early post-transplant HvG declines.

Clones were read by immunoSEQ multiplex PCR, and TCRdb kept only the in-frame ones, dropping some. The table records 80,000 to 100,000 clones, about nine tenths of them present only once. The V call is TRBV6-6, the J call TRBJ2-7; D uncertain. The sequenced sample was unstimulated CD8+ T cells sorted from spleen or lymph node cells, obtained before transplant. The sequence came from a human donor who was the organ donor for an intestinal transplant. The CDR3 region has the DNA TGTGCCAGCAGTTACCTTACTGGTAGTTCGGCCTACGAGCAGTACTTC. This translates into CASSYLTGSSAYEQYF.